What follows is one T cell receptor beta chain and its context. Antigen unknown. Only in-frame clones appear in the TCRdb table, and some are missing; sequencing was by immunoSEQ multiplex PCR. The sample contains more than 120,000 clones, approximately 86% of which appear only once. Trimming took off 0 bases at V and 0 bases at J, with 7 bases between the two ends. Germline V gene sequence: CDR1 SGDLS, CDR2 YYNGEE. The CDR3 length is 14 residues. The entry originates in a study of T cell responses to AZD1222 COVID-19 vaccine. Study outcomes and limitations: White British donors predominated, females outnumbered males, and clonal diversity was possibly underestimated. Regions 160-218 and 743-854 held dominance among vaccine-associated CD4 TCRs, which spanned spike.

This chain connects TRBV9 to TRBJ2-7; no firm D call. The TCR was taken from an adult who received the MenACWY meningococcal vaccine as a control. Sequenced material: peripheral blood, taken 28 days after the second dose of the MenACWY control vaccine. CDR3 nucleotide sequence: TGTGCCAGCAGCGTAGACATCAGCTCCTACGAGCAGTACTTC. Translation: CASSVDISSYEQYF.